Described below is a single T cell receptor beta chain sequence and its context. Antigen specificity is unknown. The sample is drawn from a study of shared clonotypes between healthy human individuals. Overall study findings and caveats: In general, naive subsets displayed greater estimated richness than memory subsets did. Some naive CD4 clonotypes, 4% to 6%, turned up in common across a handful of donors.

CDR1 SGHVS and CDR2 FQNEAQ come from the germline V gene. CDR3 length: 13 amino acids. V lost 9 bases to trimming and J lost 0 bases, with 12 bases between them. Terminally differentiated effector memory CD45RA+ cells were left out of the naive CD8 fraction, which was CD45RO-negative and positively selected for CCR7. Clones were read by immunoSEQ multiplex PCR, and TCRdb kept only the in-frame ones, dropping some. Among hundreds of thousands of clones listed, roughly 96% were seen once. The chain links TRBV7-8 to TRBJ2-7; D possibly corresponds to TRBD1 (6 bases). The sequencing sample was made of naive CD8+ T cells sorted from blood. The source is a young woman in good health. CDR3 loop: CASRQVYSYEQYF. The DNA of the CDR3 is TGTGCCAGTCGACAGGTCTACTCCTACGAGCAGTACTTC.